This TCR beta chain comes out of a study of T-cell reconstitution after alpha-beta-depleted transplantation in children. The study's findings and limits: T-cell counts and diversity were attributed mostly to newly produced T cells one year after transplant. The study traced high day-60 TCRbeta diversity in some patients to surviving recipient T cells and thymic progenitors.

TCRbeta library preparation incorporated unique molecular identifiers. TCRdb independently ran MiXCR on the PCR reads; one entry per CDR3 protein. The sample has about 980,000 distinct CDR3 sequences, about 26% seen once. A word on this clonotype: The antigen is undetermined.

Sequenced material: PBMCs, mostly from graft donor cells, taken 360 days after TCRalphabeta/CD19-depleted stem cell transplant. This receptor was obtained from a boy under two years old who had a stem cell transplant for SCID, so the T cells may come from the graft donor.

The CDR3 bases are TGCAGTGCTAGAGGGACAATCACCTACGAGCAGTACTTC. It translates to CSARGTITYEQYF. The chain uses TRBV20-1 and TRBJ2-7, with D possibly matching TRBD1 (5 bases). The CDR3 contains 13 residues. Germline V lookup: CDR1 DFQATT, CDR2 SNEGSKA (reference sequence). The germline V and J ends were trimmed by 1 base and 2 bases, with 9 bases remaining between them.